This TCR beta chain emerged from a study of blood T cell repertoires in COVID-19. CDR1 SGHTA and CDR2 FQGTGA come from the germline V gene. The CDR3 has 15 amino acids. The V gene lost 2 bases and the J gene lost 7 bases, with 12 bases spanning the gap. The repertoire was sequenced with immunoSEQ multiplex PCR; TCRdb's copy has only in-frame clones and lacks some. This table holds hundreds of thousands of clones, more than 80% found once. A single count supports this clone. The TCR was taken from a man younger than 35 who had recovered from COVID-19. Sequencing was performed on PBMCs or T cells enriched from blood (not recorded which). V gene TRBV7-3 combines with J gene TRBJ1-6; D unresolved. In nucleotides, the CDR3 is TGTGCCAGCAGCTTATCCCCGACTTCCAATTCACCCCTCCACTTT. Translation gives CASSLSPTSNSPLHF.